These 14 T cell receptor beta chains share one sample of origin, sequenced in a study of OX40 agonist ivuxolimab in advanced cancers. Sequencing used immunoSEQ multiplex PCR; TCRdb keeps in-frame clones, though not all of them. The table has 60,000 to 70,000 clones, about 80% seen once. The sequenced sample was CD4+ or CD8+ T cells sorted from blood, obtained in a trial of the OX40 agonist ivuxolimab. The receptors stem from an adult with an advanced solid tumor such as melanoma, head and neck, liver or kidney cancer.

DNA of the CDR3: TGTGCCAGCAGCTCGTGGACAGGGACGCCTTCTAATTCACCCCTCCACTTT. Translated: CASSSWTGTPSNSPLHF. The chain is built from TRBV7-2 and TRBJ1-6, with 8 bases that match TRBD1. Germline V gives CDR1 SGHTA, CDR2 FQGNSA. Trimming cost V 4 bases and J 6 bases; bases outside gene matches: 11. This CDR3 comprises 17 residues.

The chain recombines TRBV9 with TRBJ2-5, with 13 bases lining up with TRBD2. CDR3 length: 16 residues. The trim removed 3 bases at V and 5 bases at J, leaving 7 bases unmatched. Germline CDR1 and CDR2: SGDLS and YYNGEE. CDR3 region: CASSASTSGGPETQYF. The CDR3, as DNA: TGTGCCAGCAGCGCGTCGACTAGCGGGGGGCCCGAGACCCAGTACTTC.

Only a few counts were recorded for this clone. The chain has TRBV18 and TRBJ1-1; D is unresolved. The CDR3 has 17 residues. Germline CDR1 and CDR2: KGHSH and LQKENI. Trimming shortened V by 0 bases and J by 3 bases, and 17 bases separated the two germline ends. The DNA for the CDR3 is TGTGCCAGCTCACCACCGATTTGGCACACTAGTCACACTGAAGCTTTCTTT. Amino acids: CASSPPIWHTSHTEAFF.

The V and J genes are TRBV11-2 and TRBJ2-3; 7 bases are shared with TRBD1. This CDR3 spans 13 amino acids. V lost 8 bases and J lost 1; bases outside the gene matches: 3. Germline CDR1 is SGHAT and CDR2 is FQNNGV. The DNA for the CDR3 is TGTGCCAGCCGGGACAGAGGCACAGATACGCAGTATTTT. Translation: CASRDRGTDTQYF.

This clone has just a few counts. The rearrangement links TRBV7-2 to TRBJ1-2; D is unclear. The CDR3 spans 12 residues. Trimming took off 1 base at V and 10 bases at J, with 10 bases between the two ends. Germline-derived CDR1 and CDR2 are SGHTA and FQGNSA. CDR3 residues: CASSLDWSSYTF. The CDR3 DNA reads TGTGCCAGCAGCTTAGATTGGTCCTCCTACACCTTC.

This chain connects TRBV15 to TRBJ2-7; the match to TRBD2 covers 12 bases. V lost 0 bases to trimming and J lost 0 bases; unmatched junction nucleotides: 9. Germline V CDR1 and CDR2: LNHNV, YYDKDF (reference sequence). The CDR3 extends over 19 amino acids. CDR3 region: CATSRDRTSGGISSYEQYF. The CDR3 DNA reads TGTGCCACCAGCAGAGATCGCACTAGCGGGGGGATTAGCTCCTACGAGCAGTACTTC.

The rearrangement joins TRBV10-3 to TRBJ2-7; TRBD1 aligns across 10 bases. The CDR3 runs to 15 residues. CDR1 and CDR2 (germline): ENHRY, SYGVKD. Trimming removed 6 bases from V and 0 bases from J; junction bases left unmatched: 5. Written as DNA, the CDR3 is TGTGCCATCAGATCGGACAGGGGGTCCTCCTACGAGCAGTACTTC. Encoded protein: CAIRSDRGSSYEQYF.

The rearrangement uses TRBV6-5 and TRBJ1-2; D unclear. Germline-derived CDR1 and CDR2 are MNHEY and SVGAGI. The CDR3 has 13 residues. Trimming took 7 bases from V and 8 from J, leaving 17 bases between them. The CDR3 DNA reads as TGTGCCAGCACCGAGGCCAGGAGCGCAGGCTACACCTTC. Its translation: CASTEARSAGYTF.

The CDR3 bases are TGTGCCAGCAGGTTCTTGTCAGGGGGTCTGGAGACCCAGTACTTC. Protein product: CASRFLSGGLETQYF. This chain joins TRBV6-1 and TRBJ2-5, with TRBD1 matching over 7 bases. V dropped 6 bases and J dropped 5; count of bases not matched to a gene: 12. The CDR3 runs 15 residues. The germline gives CDR1 MNHNS, CDR2 SASEGT.

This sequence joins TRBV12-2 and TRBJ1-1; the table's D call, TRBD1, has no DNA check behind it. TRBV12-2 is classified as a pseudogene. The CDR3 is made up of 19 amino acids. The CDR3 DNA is TGTGCAAGTCGCTTATCCCCGGGACAGGGGGCCTGGAGGGGCACTGAAGCTTTCTTT. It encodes CASRLSPGQGAWRGTEAFF.

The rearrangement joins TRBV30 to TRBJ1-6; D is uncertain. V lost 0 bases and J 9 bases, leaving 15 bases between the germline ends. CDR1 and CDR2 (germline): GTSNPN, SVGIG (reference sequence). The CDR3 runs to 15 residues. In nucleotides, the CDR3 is TGTGCCTGGAGTGTAGATCACCGGGGTGGTTCACCCCTCCACTTT. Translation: CAWSVDHRGGSPLHF.

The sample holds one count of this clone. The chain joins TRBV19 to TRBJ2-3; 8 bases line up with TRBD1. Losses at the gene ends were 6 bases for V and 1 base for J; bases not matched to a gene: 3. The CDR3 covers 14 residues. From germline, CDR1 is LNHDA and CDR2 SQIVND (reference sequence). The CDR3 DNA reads TGTGCCAGTAGACAGGGGGTAGGCACAGATACGCAGTATTTT. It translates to CASRQGVGTDTQYF.

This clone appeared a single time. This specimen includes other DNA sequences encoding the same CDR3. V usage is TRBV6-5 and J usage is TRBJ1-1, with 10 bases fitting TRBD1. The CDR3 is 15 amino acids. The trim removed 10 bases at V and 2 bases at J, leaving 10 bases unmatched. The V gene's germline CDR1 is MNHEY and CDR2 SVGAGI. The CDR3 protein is CAIRGGQGPNTEAFF. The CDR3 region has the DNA TGTGCCATCAGAGGGGGACAGGGGCCAAACACTGAAGCTTTCTTT.

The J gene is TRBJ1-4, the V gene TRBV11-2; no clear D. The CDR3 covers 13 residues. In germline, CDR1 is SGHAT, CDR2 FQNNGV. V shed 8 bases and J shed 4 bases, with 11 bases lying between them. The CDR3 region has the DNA TGTGCCAGCTCTCGGAGAAGTAATGAAAAACTGTTTTTT. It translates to CASSRRSNEKLFF.